This T cell receptor beta chain was identified during a study of blood T cell repertoires in COVID-19 (TCRdb year 2020). Looking at the study overall: Samples from collaborators originated in the United States, Italy and Spain and spanned both the acute and convalescent phases of COVID-19. The material from the prospective study consisted of cDNA or gDNA derived from T cells, B-cell-depleted T cells, or PBMCs. The dataset comprised deeply sampled blood TCRbeta repertoires from subjects exposed to, actively infected with, or recovered from COVID-19. A freely available public database, intended as a resource for researchers studying the immune response to SARS-CoV-2, is where the repertoires were released. Samples came from the ongoing ImmuneRACE study (first 160 participants) plus 1,254 subjects from 6 global collaborators. Sample metadata almost always included a de-identified subject ID, COVID-19 status, age in years and sex. Where available, HLA class I and class II types were taken from metadata supplied by the sample provider and were not determined by assay-based typing.

At one collaborating source in Seattle, patients were enrolled during active infection and were followed longitudinally through the course of disease. Whole blood was collected in K2EDTA tubes by collaborating institutions according to the institutions' own protocols. Collaborator samples were shipped for TCRbeta analysis as frozen whole blood, isolated PBMCs, or DNA extracted from either sample type. TCRbeta CDR3 regions were amplified from genomic DNA by means of the immunoSEQ Assay, a bias-controlled multiplex PCR. The study's processing was this. The number of nucleated cells in each sample was estimated from the amplification of reference gene primers within the assay. To quantify the absolute abundance of each unique TCRbeta CDR3 rearrangement, sequence reads were collapsed and filtered. For each sample, productive Simpson clonality was calculated as the square root of Simpson's diversity index over productive rearrangements. As stored in TCRdb, this immuneACCESS dataset retains in-frame rearrangements with V and J assigned. A fraction of the clones does not appear; measured against another copy, unresolved V genes explain less than half of the discrepancy, and the remainder lacks a known reason. That table furnishes V, J and clone size, whereas the DNA furnished D and trimming. This sample lists around 70,000 clones; less than 90% were detected once. The ten largest clonotypes hold 9.5% to 15% of the sample.

Points on this clone: Its specific antigen is unknown. Nothing much larger sits one base from this clone, and base qualities are not available.

Spanning cysteine to phenylalanine, the CDR3 consists of 12 amino acids. Only CDR3 DNA is held: 36 bases, read in frame from base 1. The germline V gene yields MNHEY for CDR1 and SVGAGI for CDR2. V is cut by 8 bases and J by 6 bases, and the space between the germline ends is 11 bases. Paper-wide results and their limitations: Clinical and demographic metadata were provided uncurated, with the amount varying by source and participant.

Material: peripheral blood. The chain uses TRBV6-5 and TRBJ2-1, with the D gene not confidently named. The sequence came from a man aged 50 to 60 with COVID-19, enrolled during active disease. The CDR3 has the sequence CASYSISNEQFF. The sequenced DNA is TGTGCCAGCTACAGTATTAGCAATGAGCAGTTCTTC.